The 12 T cell receptor beta chains below all came from one sample that was sequenced in a study of blood T cell repertoires in COVID-19. Here immunoSEQ multiplex PCR was the method, and the copy in TCRdb shows in-frame clones only, minus some. This sample carries 100,000 or so clones, roughly 87% of them seen once, and the ten largest clones take over 7%. The sequenced material came from peripheral blood. These receptor sequences come from a man aged 30 to 45 in a cohort sampled during active COVID-19.

This chain joins TRBV7-2 and TRBJ2-1; tentative D call: TRBD1 (5 bases). The CDR3 is 15 residues long. V dropped 1 base and J dropped 3 bases, with 10 bases sitting between them. Germline V CDR1 and CDR2: SGHTA, FQGNSA. The CDR3 DNA reads TGTGCCAGCAGCTTAGTAGGAGACAGCTACAATGAGCAGTTCTTC. Amino acids: CASSLVGDSYNEQFF.

The chain has TRBV29-1 and TRBJ2-1; 13 nucleotides agree with TRBD2. Germline CDR1 SQVTM, CDR2 ANQGSEA. The CDR3 runs to 13 residues. With 7 bases clipped from V and 8 bases from J, the junction kept 5 bases outside the gene matches. CDR3 bases: TGCAGCGGTACTAGCGGGGGGGCTGATGAGCAGTTCTTC. The encoded protein is CSGTSGGADEQFF.

With regard to this clone: Other DNA sequences from this sample encode an identical CDR3 as well. The V gene is TRBV5-6, the J gene TRBJ2-5; 7 bases line up with TRBD2. The germline V gene has CDR1 SGHDT and CDR2 YYEEEE. The CDR3 is 14 residues long. The V and J ends lost 0 bases and 4 bases, in that order; junction bases with no gene match: 3. The chain's CDR3 is CASSLGGLGETQYF. CDR3 nucleotide sequence: TGTGCCAGCAGCTTGGGAGGACTAGGAGAGACCCAGTACTTC. Full variable domain (missing parts from reference TRBV5-6 and TRBJ2-5): DAGVTQSPTHLIKTRGQQVTLRCSPKSGHDTVSWYQQALGQGPQFIFQYYEEEERQRGNFPDRFSGHQFPNYSSELNVNALLLGDSALYLCASSLGGLGETQYFGPGTRLLVL.

The chain has TRBV18 and TRBJ2-2, with D possibly matching TRBD1 (6 bases). V gave up 6 bases and J gave up 1 base, with 15 bases separating them. The germline CDR1 and CDR2 sequences are KGHSH and LQKENI. The CDR3 has 16 amino acids. The CDR3 spells CASSPTGTMNTGELFF. CDR3 DNA: TGTGCCAGCTCTCCTACAGGGACAATGAACACCGGGGAGCTGTTTTTT.

As concerns this clone: The same CDR3 is also encoded by other DNA sequences in this sample. J is TRBJ2-5 and V is TRBV7-2, with TRBD2 matching 11 bases. Germline V gene lookup returns CDR1 SGHTA and CDR2 FQGNSA. This CDR3 is built from 14 residues. The V and J ends lost 5 bases and 2 bases, in that order; junction bases with no gene match: 1. The CDR3 bases are TGTGCCAGCAGCCCTAGCGGGGGGCAAGAGACCCAGTACTTC. Encoded protein: CASSPSGGQETQYF.

V gene TRBV10-1 combines with J gene TRBJ2-1, with a tentative D call TRBD1 (6 bases). Deletions cut 3 bases from V and 0 bases from J, with 15 bases between. Germline V gives CDR1 WNHNN, CDR2 SYGVQD (reference sequence). The CDR3 is 17 amino acids. The CDR3 protein is CASSDRKGTPSYNEQFF. The CDR3 coding sequence is TGCGCCAGCAGTGATAGGAAGGGGACACCCTCCTACAATGAGCAGTTCTTC.

This sequence joins TRBV29-1 and TRBJ1-5, with TRBD1 matching over 11 bases. The CDR3 sequence is 13 residues long. Germline assignment: CDR1 SQVTM and CDR2 ANQGSEA. Unmatched junction bases numbered 2, after V lost 3 bases and J lost 7 bases. The CDR3 DNA follows: TGCAGCGTTGAGGGGACAGGGGGACAGCCCCAGCATTTT. This encodes CSVEGTGGQPQHF.

The chain is built from TRBV2 and TRBJ2-3; the D gene is possibly TRBD1 (7 bases). The CDR3 is 15 residues long. The V gene's germline CDR1 is SNHLY and CDR2 FYNNEI. With 5 bases removed from V and 3 bases from J, the gap between germline ends came to 15 bases. The CDR3 region has the DNA TGTGCCAGCAGTTCACCTTCAGGGGGGACAGATACGCAGTATTTT. Translating it yields CASSSPSGGTDTQYF.

The CDR3, as DNA: TGTGCCATCAGTGTAGTCCTTTCTAGCGGGGGGAACACCGGGGAGCTGTTTTTT. This gives the protein CAISVVLSSGGNTGELFF. The rearrangement uses TRBV10-3 and TRBJ2-2, with TRBD2 matching 10 bases. Germline V CDR1 and CDR2: ENHRY, SYGVKD. With V trimmed by 4 bases and J by 1 base, 9 bases remained unmatched. CDR3 length: 18 residues.

For the CDR3, the DNA is TGCGCCAGCAGCTTTGCAGGGGGCCCGACTAACTCCTACGAGCAGTACTTC. Amino acid sequence: CASSFAGGPTNSYEQYF. The genes are TRBV5-1 and TRBJ2-7, with TRBD1 identical over 8 bases. The CDR3 is 17 residues long. CDR1 is SGHRS, CDR2 YFSETQ, per germline. V trimming: 2 bases; J trimming: 0 bases; junction bases outside the gene matches: 10.

This clone was picked up one time. The rearrangement joins TRBV30 to TRBJ1-4; a possible D gene is TRBD1 (5 bases). The CDR3 is 13 residues long. From germline, CDR1 is GTSNPN and CDR2 SVGIG (reference sequence). Trimming pared 5 bases from V and 4 bases from J, leaving 11 bases between. This CDR3 reads CAWFDSRNEKLFF. The CDR3 nucleotides read TGTGCCTGGTTCGACAGTCGTAATGAAAAACTGTTTTTT.

The J gene is TRBJ2-7, the V gene TRBV28; a possible D gene is TRBD1 (5 bases). V was clipped by 2 bases and J by 0 bases, with 17 bases between them. The germline gives CDR1 MDHEN, CDR2 SYDVKM. The CDR3 is 17 residues long. DNA for the CDR3: TGTGCCAGCAGTTTACGGGCCGACAGCCTGAGCTCCTACGAGCAGTACTTC. Its translation is CASSLRADSLSSYEQYF.